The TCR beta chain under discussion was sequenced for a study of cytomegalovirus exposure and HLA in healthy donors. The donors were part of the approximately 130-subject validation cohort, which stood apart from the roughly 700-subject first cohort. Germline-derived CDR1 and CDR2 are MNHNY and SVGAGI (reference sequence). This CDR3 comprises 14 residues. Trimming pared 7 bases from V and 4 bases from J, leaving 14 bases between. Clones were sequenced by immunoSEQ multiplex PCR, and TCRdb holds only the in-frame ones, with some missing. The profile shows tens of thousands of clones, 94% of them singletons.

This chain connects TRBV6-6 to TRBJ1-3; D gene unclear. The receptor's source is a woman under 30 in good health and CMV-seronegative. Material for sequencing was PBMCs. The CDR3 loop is CASTMRGKGNTIYF. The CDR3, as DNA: TGTGCCAGCACCATGCGGGGAAAGGGAAACACCATATATTTT.